Only a few counts were recorded for the clone carrying this TCR beta chain. The authors prepared the TCRbeta library with unique molecular identifiers. TCRdb ran MiXCR on the PCR reads and lists one entry per CDR3 protein. The top ten hold 3.3% of the sample, which has some 550,000 distinct CDR3 sequences, about 17% seen once. The record originates from a study of T-cell reconstitution after alpha-beta-depleted transplantation in children. V lost 6 bases to trimming and J lost 6 bases; unmatched junction nucleotides: 7. The length of the CDR3 is 14 residues. Looked up from germline, CDR1 is DFQATT and CDR2 is SNEGSKA (reference sequence).

This chain connects TRBV20-1 to TRBJ2-2; 10 nucleotides match TRBD2. This TCR derives from a human donor who donated a stem cell graft to a child with acute lymphoblastic leukemia. This specimen was PBMCs from the stem cell graft donor, taken from the stem cell graft. CDR3 in DNA: TGCAGTGCCTCGGGGACTAGCGTAGCCGGGGAGCTGTTTTTT. It codes for CSASGTSVAGELFF.